The sequence of this TCR beta chain was determined in a study of cytomegalovirus exposure and HLA in healthy donors. Researchers ran the PCR with 60 Vbeta and 13 Jbeta primers. Clones were read by immunoSEQ multiplex PCR, and TCRdb kept only the in-frame ones, dropping some. Its table records 87,000 or so clones. The ends lost 2 bases at V and 4 bases at J; junction bases unmatched: 8. Germline CDR1 reads SGHVS; CDR2 reads FNYEAQ. This CDR3 is built from 16 residues. This receptor was obtained from a man aged 45-65 years in good health and CMV-seropositive. Specimen: PBMCs. The rearrangement links TRBV7-6 to TRBJ2-7, with 10 bases identical to TRBD2. The CDR3 DNA follows: TGTGCCAGCAGCTTATCGCTAGCGGGAGAAACATACGAGCAGTACTTC. It codes for CASSLSLAGETYEQYF.